The T cell receptor (beta chain) under discussion was sequenced for a study of pediatric ulcerative colitis. In its sample, this clone was seen a few times. Repertoires were generated with immunoSEQ multiplex PCR, while TCRdb's copy carries only in-frame clones and drops some. This sample yields about 36,000 clones, of which around three quarters are seen a single time; 0.65% to 0.75% belongs to the top ten. Germline assignment: CDR1 MGHRA and CDR2 YSYEKL. The CDR3 has 15 amino acids. V dropped 0 bases and J dropped 6; count of bases not matched to a gene: 5. One to two pinch biopsies were taken from the rectum during colonoscopy. The diagnostic colonoscopy in ulcerative colitis patients preceded any immunosuppressive treatment.

Sequenced input: gut tissue. This sequence joins TRBV4-1 and TRBJ2-1; 7 positions match TRBD2. This clonotype was sampled from a boy younger than 18 with moderate ulcerative colitis. CDR3 loop: CASSQDRKRGNEQFF. In nucleotides, the CDR3 is TGCGCCAGCAGCCAAGATAGGAAGCGGGGCAATGAGCAGTTCTTC.